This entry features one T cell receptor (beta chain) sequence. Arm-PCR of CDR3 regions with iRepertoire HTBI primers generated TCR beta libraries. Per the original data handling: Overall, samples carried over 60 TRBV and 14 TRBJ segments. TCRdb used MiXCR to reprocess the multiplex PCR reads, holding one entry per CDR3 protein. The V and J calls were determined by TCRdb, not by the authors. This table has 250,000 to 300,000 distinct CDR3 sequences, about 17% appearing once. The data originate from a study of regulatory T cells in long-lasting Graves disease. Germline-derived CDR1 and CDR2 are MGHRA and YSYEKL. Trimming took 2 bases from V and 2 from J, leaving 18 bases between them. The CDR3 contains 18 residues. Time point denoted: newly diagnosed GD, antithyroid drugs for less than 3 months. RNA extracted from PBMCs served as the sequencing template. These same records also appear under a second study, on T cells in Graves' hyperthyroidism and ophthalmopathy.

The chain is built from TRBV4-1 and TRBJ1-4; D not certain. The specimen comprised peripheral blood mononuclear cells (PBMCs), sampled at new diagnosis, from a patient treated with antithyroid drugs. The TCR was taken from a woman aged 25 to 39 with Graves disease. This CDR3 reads CASSQRTGPRSTNEKLFF. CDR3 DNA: TGCGCCAGCAGCCAACGGACGGGCCCCCGGTCGACTAATGAAAAACTGTTTTTT.